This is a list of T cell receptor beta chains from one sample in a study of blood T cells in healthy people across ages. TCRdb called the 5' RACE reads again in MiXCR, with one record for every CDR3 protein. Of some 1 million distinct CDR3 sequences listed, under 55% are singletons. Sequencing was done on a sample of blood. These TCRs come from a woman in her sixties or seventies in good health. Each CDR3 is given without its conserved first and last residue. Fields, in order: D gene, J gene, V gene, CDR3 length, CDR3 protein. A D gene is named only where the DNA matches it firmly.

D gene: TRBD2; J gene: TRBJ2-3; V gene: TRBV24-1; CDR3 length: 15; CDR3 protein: ATSDLNSGDFTDTQY
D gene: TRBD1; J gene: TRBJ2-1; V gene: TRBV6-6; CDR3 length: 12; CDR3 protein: ASSHPGTVNEQF
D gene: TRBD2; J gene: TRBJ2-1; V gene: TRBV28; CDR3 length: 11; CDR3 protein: ASSPSGKGEQF
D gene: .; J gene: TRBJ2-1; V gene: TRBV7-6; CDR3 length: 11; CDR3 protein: ASSFSQGNEQF
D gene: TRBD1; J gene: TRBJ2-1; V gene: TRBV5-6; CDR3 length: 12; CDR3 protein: ASSLDRGFHEQF
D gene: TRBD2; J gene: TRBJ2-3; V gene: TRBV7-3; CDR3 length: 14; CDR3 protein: ASSLGLAGRADTQY
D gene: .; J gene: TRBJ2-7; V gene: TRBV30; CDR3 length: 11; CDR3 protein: VWSVGVSYEQY
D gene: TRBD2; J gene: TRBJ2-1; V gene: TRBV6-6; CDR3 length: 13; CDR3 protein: ASAPGGGPYNEQF
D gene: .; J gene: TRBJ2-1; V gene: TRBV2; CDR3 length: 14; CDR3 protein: ASSGAGPRAWNEQF
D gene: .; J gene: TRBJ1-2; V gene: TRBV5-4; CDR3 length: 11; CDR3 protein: ASSSPVSRDYT
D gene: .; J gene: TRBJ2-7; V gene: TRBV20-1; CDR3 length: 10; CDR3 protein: STEGGSYEQY
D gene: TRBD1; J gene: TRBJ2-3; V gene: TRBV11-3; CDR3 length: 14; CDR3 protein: ASSPSAGQGTDTQY
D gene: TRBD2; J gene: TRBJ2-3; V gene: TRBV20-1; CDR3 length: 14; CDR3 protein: SARGVAGRSTDTQY
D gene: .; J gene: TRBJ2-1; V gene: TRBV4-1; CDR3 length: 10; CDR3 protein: ASSADLREQF
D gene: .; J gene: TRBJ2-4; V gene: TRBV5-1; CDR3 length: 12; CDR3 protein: ASSSPGVENIQY
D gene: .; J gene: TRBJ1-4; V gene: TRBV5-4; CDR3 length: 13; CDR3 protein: ASSMGRNANEKLF
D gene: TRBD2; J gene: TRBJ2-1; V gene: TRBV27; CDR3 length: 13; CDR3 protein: ASSQVAGGRTEQF
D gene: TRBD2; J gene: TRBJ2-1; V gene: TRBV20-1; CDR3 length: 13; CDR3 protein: SASSLLAGGYEQF
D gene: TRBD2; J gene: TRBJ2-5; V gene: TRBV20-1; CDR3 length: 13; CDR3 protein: SARDRLAGVREQY
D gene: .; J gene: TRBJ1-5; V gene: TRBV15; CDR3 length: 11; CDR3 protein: ATSSRGGQPQH
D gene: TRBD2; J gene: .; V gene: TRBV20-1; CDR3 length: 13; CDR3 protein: SARPTGTRGAEQY
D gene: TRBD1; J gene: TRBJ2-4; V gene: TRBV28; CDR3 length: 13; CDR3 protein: ASSLTGLAKNIQY
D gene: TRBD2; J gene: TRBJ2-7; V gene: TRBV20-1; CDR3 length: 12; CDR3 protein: SARGLAFGNEQY
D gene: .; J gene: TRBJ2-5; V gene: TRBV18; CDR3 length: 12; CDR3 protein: ASSPTSRVETQY
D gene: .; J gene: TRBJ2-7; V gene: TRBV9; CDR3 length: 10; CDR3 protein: ASSDEGGEQY
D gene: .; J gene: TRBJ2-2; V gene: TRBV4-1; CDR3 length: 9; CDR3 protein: ASSQDGELF
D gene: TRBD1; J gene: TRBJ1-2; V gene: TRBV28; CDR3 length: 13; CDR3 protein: ASSSGQVANYGYT
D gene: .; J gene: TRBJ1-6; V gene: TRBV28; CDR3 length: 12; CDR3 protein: ASSAPGTNSPLH
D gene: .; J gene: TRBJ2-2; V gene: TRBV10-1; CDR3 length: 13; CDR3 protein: ASSGEWGATGELF
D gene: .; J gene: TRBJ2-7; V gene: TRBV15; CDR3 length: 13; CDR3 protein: ATSRDSGDSYEQY
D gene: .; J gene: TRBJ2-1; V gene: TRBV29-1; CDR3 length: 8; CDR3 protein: SVGTAEQF
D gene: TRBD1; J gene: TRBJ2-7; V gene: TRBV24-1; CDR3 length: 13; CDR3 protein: ATSDWGQGGYEQY
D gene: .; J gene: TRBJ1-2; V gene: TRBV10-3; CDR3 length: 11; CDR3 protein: AITPNGIYAYT
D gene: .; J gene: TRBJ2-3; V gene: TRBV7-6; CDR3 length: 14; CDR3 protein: ASSLGGRSSTDTQY
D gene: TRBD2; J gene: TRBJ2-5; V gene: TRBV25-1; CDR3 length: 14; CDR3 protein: ASSGRTSGSRETQY
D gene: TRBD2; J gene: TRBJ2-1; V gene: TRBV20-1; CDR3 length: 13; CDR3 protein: SASPRLAGGEEQF
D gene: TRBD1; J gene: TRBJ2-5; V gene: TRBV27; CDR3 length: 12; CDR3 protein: ASSQGQVRETQY
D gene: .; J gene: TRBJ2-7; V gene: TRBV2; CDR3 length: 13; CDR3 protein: ASSDWGKSSYEQY
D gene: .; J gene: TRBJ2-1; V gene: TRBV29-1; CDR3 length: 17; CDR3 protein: SVPKGAGNPTSSYNEQF
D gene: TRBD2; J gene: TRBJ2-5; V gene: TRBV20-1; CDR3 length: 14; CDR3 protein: SARDFLAGSYSEQY